These T cell receptor beta chains were read from a single sample in a study of cytomegalovirus exposure and HLA in healthy donors. Method: immunoSEQ multiplex PCR; TCRdb's copy keeps in-frame clones and lacks some. Here the sample spans about 59,000 clones, about four fifths being singletons. The sample was PBMCs. The receptor source for this set is a woman aged 40 to 50 in good health and CMV-seronegative. CDR3s include the opening cysteine and the closing phenylalanine or tryptophan. D genes are given only for firm matches. Expanded clones get a size class; other rows say once, few or many, or leave the size out.

d_call j_call v_call clone_size cdr3_nt cdr3_aa
- TRBJ1-4 TRBV15 - TGTGCCACCAGCAGAGTCGGGAATAGGGATGAAAAACTGTTTTTT CATSRVGNRDEKLFF
TRBD2 TRBJ2-1 TRBV5-1 - TGCGCCAGCAGCTTGGCCCCTAGCGGGGGGTACAATGAGCAGTTCTTC CASSLAPSGGYNEQFF
TRBD1 TRBJ2-1 TRBV6-4 few TGTGCCAGCAGTGAATCTGGACAGGGGGCGGATGAGCAGTTCTTC CASSESGQGADEQFF
TRBD2 TRBJ2-2 TRBV2 few TGTGCCAGCAGTGATACGCCTAGCGGGAGTGGGAACACCGGGGAGCTGTTTTTT CASSDTPSGSGNTGELFF
TRBD1 TRBJ1-5 TRBV28 - TGTGCCAGCAGCTCTCCGGGACAGAATCAGCCCCAGCATTTT CASSSPGQNQPQHF
- TRBJ1-2 TRBV2 - TGTGCCAGCAGTGAAATTGGGGCCGGCTACACCTTC CASSEIGAGYTF
- TRBJ1-1 TRBV7-3 - TGTGCCAGCAGCTTAGGTCAGGAGAACACTGAAGCTTTCTTT CASSLGQENTEAFF
TRBD1 TRBJ2-6 TRBV4-1 - TGCGCCAGCAGCCAAGTAAATCCGGGACAGGGGTCTGGGGCCAACGTCCTGACTTTC CASSQVNPGQGSGANVLTF
- TRBJ2-3 TRBV4-2 - TGTGCCAGCAGCCTGACGACTCGATCTAGCACAGATACGCAGTATTTT CASSLTTRSSTDTQYF
- TRBJ1-4 TRBV4-1 - TGCGCCAGCAGCCAAGCTCGAGGACTTGCAACTAATGAAAAACTGTTTTTT CASSQARGLATNEKLFF
- TRBJ1-2 TRBV28 - TGTGCCAGCAGTCTCAGGGCCCCGCATGGCTACACCTTC CASSLRAPHGYTF
TRBD2 TRBJ2-5 TRBV9 once TGTGCCAGCAGCGTAGGGGCTAGCGGGAGTGGGCAAGAGACCCAGTACTTC CASSVGASGSGQETQYF
- TRBJ1-1 TRBV12-5 - TGTGCTAGTGGTTTGTCCTCTAGCACTGAAGCTTTCTTT CASGLSSSTEAFF
TRBD2 TRBJ2-3 TRBV5-1 - TGCGCCAGCAGCTTAGCGGGAGGACTTAGCACAGATACGCAGTATTTT CASSLAGGLSTDTQYF
TRBD2 TRBJ2-3 TRBV11-2 - TGTGCCAGTAAAACTAGCGGGACGTTGACAGATACGCAGTATTTT CASKTSGTLTDTQYF
- TRBJ1-3 TRBV4-1 - TGCGCCAGCAGCCAAGAAGGCAGGGGAAACACCATATATTTT CASSQEGRGNTIYF
- TRBJ2-3 TRBV7-9 - TGTGCCAGCAGCTTTCAGGGGTTCACAGATACGCAGTATTTT CASSFQGFTDTQYF
TRBD1 TRBJ2-7 TRBV5-6 - TGTGCCAGCAGGCGGACAGGACGTAACGAGCAGTACTTC CASRRTGRNEQYF
TRBD1 TRBJ2-3 TRBV6-5 - TGTGCCAGCAGCCGACAGGGCCTCTTCACAGATACGCAGTATTTT CASSRQGLFTDTQYF
- TRBJ2-5 TRBV10-3 once TGTGCCATCAGTGAAGGGGTAGAGACCCAGTACTTC CAISEGVETQYF
TRBD2 TRBJ2-5 TRBV6-5 - TGTGCCAGCAGTTACGGTTTTAGCGGGGGGGAGACCCAGTACTTC CASSYGFSGGETQYF
TRBD1 TRBJ1-2 TRBV4-1 - TGCGCCAGCAGCCGACGGACAGGCTTTAGCTACACCTTC CASSRRTGFSYTF
TRBD1 TRBJ2-2 TRBV7-8 - TGTGCCAGCAGCCCTCAGGGGGCAGCCGGGGAGCTGTTTTTT CASSPQGAAGELFF
- TRBJ2-3 TRBV5-1 - TGCGCCAGCAGCACCAGGCCCACTAGCACAGATACGCAGTATTTT CASSTRPTSTDTQYF
- TRBJ2-1 TRBV20-1 few TGCAGTGCTAGATTGTCGGGTGAGCAGTTCTTC CSARLSGEQFF
- TRBJ2-7 TRBV5-1 - TGCGCCAGCAGCTTGCTCCAGACCTACGAGCAGTACTTC CASSLLQTYEQYF
TRBD1 TRBJ1-2 TRBV27 - TGTGCCAGCAGTTTAAACAGGGGGCTGGATGGCTACACCTTC CASSLNRGLDGYTF
- TRBJ1-1 TRBV4-1 - TGCGCCAGCAGCCAAGTAGGTCAGCGAATGAACACTGAAGCTTTCTTT CASSQVGQRMNTEAFF
TRBD1 TRBJ2-7 TRBV9 - TGTGCCAGCAGCGTAGGGGGACAGGCCTACGAGCAGTACTTC CASSVGGQAYEQYF
- TRBJ2-7 TRBV7-9 few TGTGCCAGCAGCTTTGGACAGATATACGAGCAGTACTTC CASSFGQIYEQYF
TRBD1 TRBJ1-1 TRBV19 - TGTGCCAGTAGTGTGGACAGGTGGATCACTGAAGCTTTCTTT CASSVDRWITEAFF
- TRBJ1-2 TRBV28 - TGTGCCAGCAGTTTAAGTACAGGTCTTTCACGGGGCTACACCTTC CASSLSTGLSRGYTF
TRBD1 TRBJ1-1 TRBV28 - TGTGCCAGTTCCGAGACAGGGATCACTGAAGCTTTCTTT CASSETGITEAFF
TRBD1 TRBJ2-2 TRBV11-3 - TGTGCCAGCAGCTTTCAAAAGGGGGCGAGGGCCGGGGAGCTGTTTTTT CASSFQKGARAGELFF
- TRBJ1-5 TRBV12-5 - TGTGCTAGTGGTTTGGGTTCCGGGCCCCAGCATTTT CASGLGSGPQHF
TRBD1 TRBJ1-2 TRBV4-3 - TGCGCCAGCAGCCAAGATTGGACAGGAATAAGAGGCTACACCTTC CASSQDWTGIRGYTF
TRBD1 TRBJ2-7 TRBV7-2 - TGTGCCAGCAGCTTCGGGACAGCGTACGAGCAGTACTTC CASSFGTAYEQYF
TRBD2 TRBJ2-7 TRBV5-1 - TGCGCCAGCAGCCCCAGCGGACTAGCGGCTTCCTACGAGCAGTACTTC CASSPSGLAASYEQYF
- TRBJ2-3 TRBV27 - TGTGCCAGCAGTTTTCTCTCTAGCACAGATACGCAGTATTTT CASSFLSSTDTQYF
TRBD1 TRBJ1-2 TRBV6-6 - TGTGCCAGCAGGCCTCCGGGACAGGGGACCTATGGCTACACCTTC CASRPPGQGTYGYTF
TRBD1 TRBJ2-7 TRBV6-1 - TGTGCCAGCAGTTCCGACAGGGGTTACGAGCAGTACTTC CASSSDRGYEQYF
TRBD1 TRBJ1-2 TRBV30 few TGTGCCTTTACCACCGGGGGACAGGGGCTCTATGGCTACACCTTC CAFTTGGQGLYGYTF
TRBD1 TRBJ1-2 TRBV7-9 - TGTGCCAGCAGCTTAGCCGATCGGACAGGGAGGGGCTACACCTTC CASSLADRTGRGYTF
TRBD2 TRBJ2-7 TRBV19 - TGTGCCAGTAGGGCTAGCGGGAGACGCGAGCAGTACTTC CASRASGRREQYF
TRBD2 TRBJ2-1 TRBV27 - TGTGCCAGCAGAACGAGCGGGAGCTCCTACAATGAGCAGTTCTTC CASRTSGSSYNEQFF
- TRBJ1-1 TRBV5-6 - TGTGCCAGCAGCTTAATTGGCAGAACCAACACTGAAGCTTTCTTT CASSLIGRTNTEAFF
- TRBJ1-2 TRBV4-1 - TGCGCCAGCAGCCACCCCCAAAGGAGGGGTGGACCCCTAGGCTACACCTTC CASSHPQRRGGPLGYTF
TRBD2 TRBJ2-1 TRBV6-1 few TGTGCCAGCAGTGAACTCCTAGCGGGTTCCTACAATGAGCAGTTCTTC CASSELLAGSYNEQFF
TRBD1 TRBJ2-1 TRBV28 once TGTGCCAGCAGTTTATGGGACAGGGGCTACAATGAGCAGTTCTTC CASSLWDRGYNEQFF
TRBD2 TRBJ2-2 TRBV7-9 - TGTGCCAGCAGCCCGCGGACTAGCGGAAACACCGGGGAGCTGTTTTTT CASSPRTSGNTGELFF
- TRBJ2-5 TRBV7-9 - TGTGCCAGCAGCTTGCGGTCTAATCGGGAAGAGACCCAGTACTTC CASSLRSNREETQYF
TRBD1 TRBJ1-1 TRBV28 - TGTGCCAGCACGCTCGGGGGTACAGGGGGCGCATGGACTGAAGCTTTCTTT CASTLGGTGGAWTEAFF
- TRBJ2-1 TRBV9 - TGTGCCAGCAGCGCCTTTCCGAATCAGGGGAATGAGCAGTTCTTC CASSAFPNQGNEQFF
TRBD1 TRBJ1-5 TRBV7-6 - TGTGCCAGCAGCTTAGAGGCCAGCTCCGACAGGGTAGGGTATAGCAATCAGCCCCAGCATTTT CASSLEASSDRVGYSNQPQHF
TRBD1 TRBJ2-1 TRBV28 - TGTGCCAGCAGCAAGATACCGGGACAGGGGAAACCTTACAATGAGCAGTTCTTC CASSKIPGQGKPYNEQFF
- TRBJ2-7 TRBV27 - TGTGCCAGCAGTTTTCGGGGGTCGGCCGAGCAGTACTTC CASSFRGSAEQYF
TRBD1 TRBJ2-7 TRBV30 - TGTGCCTGGAGGCCTGGGACAGGCTCCTACGAGCAGTACTTC CAWRPGTGSYEQYF